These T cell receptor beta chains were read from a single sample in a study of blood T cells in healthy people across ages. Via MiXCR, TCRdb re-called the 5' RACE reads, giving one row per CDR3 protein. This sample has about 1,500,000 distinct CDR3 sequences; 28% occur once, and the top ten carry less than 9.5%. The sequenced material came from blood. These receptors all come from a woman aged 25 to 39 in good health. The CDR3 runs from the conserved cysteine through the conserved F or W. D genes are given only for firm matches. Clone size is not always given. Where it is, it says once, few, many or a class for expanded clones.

CDR3 protein: CSVEKVGQGSTNEQFF
CDR3 DNA: TGCAGCGTTGAGAAAGTTGGACAGGGTTCCACAAATGAGCAGTTCTTC
D gene: TRBD1
clone size: few
J gene: TRBJ2-1
V gene: TRBV29-1

CDR3 protein: CASSPLRMNEQFF
CDR3 DNA: TGTGCCAGCTCACCACTCCGTATGAATGAGCAGTTCTTC
D gene: -
clone size: -
J gene: TRBJ2-1
V gene: TRBV18

CDR3 protein: CATGGIAGNEQFF
CDR3 DNA: TGTGCCACTGGTGGGATAGCGGGAAATGAGCAGTTCTTC
D gene: TRBD2
clone size: -
J gene: TRBJ2-1
V gene: TRBV2

CDR3 protein: CSAGGGGYLPNNEQFF
CDR3 DNA: TGCAGTGCAGGGGGCGGGGGGTACCTACCTAACAATGAGCAGTTCTTC
D gene: -
clone size: few
J gene: TRBJ2-1
V gene: TRBV20-1

CDR3 protein: CATRSLSRKDTYEQYF
CDR3 DNA: TGTGCCACCAGAAGCCTATCCCGGAAAGATACCTACGAGCAGTACTTC
D gene: -
clone size: few
J gene: TRBJ2-7
V gene: TRBV24-1

CDR3 protein: CASRPGFPSSYNEQFF
CDR3 DNA: TGTGCCAGCAGACCAGGGTTTCCGAGCTCCTACAATGAGCAGTTCTTC
D gene: -
clone size: many
J gene: TRBJ2-1
V gene: TRBV12-3/TRBV12-4

CDR3 protein: CASSEPGPRSKSYGYTF
CDR3 DNA: TGTGCCAGCAGTGAACCAGGTCCCAGAAGTAAAAGCTATGGCTACACCTTC
D gene: -
clone size: -
J gene: TRBJ1-2
V gene: TRBV2

CDR3 protein: CASSLGGTPSDERVF
CDR3 DNA: TGCGCCAGCAGCTTGGGTGGGACACCCTCGGATGAGCGGGTCTTC
D gene: -
clone size: -
J gene: TRBJ2-1
V gene: TRBV5-1

CDR3 protein: CASSLSGGVSYNEQFF
CDR3 DNA: TGTGCCAGCAGCCTCAGCGGGGGGGTCTCCTACAATGAGCAGTTCTTC
D gene: TRBD2
clone size: many
J gene: TRBJ2-1
V gene: TRBV7-2

CDR3 protein: CAGTLQGNSRNTIYF
CDR3 DNA: TGTGCCGGCACCCTGCAGGGGAACTCACGAAACACCATATATTTT
D gene: -
clone size: -
J gene: TRBJ1-3
V gene: TRBV6-1

CDR3 protein: CASSDSEGGYTF
CDR3 DNA: TGTGCCAGCAGTGACTCGGAAGGCGGCTACACCTTC
D gene: -
clone size: many
J gene: TRBJ1-2
V gene: TRBV6-4

CDR3 protein: CASSQEERGGLHEQYF
CDR3 DNA: TGCGCCAGCAGCCAAGAAGAGCGGGGGGGCCTCCACGAGCAGTACTTC
D gene: TRBD2
clone size: many
J gene: TRBJ2-7
V gene: TRBV4-1

CDR3 protein: CASSYSGREKLFF
CDR3 DNA: TGTGCCAGCAGTTACTCAGGGAGGGAAAAACTGTTTTTT
D gene: -
clone size: few
J gene: TRBJ1-4
V gene: TRBV6-6

CDR3 protein: CASRVTGGGYYTF
CDR3 DNA: TGTGCCAGCAGGGTTACAGGGGGTGGATACTACACCTTC
D gene: TRBD1
clone size: many
J gene: TRBJ1-2
V gene: TRBV28

CDR3 protein: CASSAGGAPFEQYF
CDR3 DNA: TGTGCCAGCAGCGCAGGGGGCGCCCCCTTCGAGCAGTACTTC
D gene: TRBD1
clone size: -
J gene: TRBJ2-7
V gene: TRBV7-2

CDR3 protein: CASRSGATETQYF
CDR3 DNA: TGTGCCAGCAGAAGTGGGGCGACAGAGACCCAGTACTTC
D gene: -
clone size: many
J gene: TRBJ2-5
V gene: TRBV6-1

CDR3 protein: CASSLGDRGLTGWQFF
CDR3 DNA: TGTGCCAGCAGCTTAGGGGACAGGGGGCTTACCGGGTGGCAGTTCTTC
D gene: TRBD1
clone size: few
J gene: TRBJ2-1
V gene: TRBV11-2

CDR3 protein: CASTLSRGYTF
CDR3 DNA: TGTGCCAGCACTCTTAGCCGGGGCTACACCTTC
D gene: -
clone size: -
J gene: TRBJ1-2
V gene: TRBV2

CDR3 protein: CSARDAAGDAYEQYF
CDR3 DNA: TGCAGTGCTAGAGATGCGGCAGGAGACGCCTACGAGCAGTACTTC
D gene: -
clone size: -
J gene: TRBJ2-7
V gene: TRBV20-1

CDR3 protein: CASSLGQGGAEAFF
CDR3 DNA: TGCGCCAGCAGCCTAGGACAGGGAGGGGCTGAAGCTTTCTTT
D gene: TRBD1
clone size: few
J gene: TRBJ1-1
V gene: TRBV5-1

CDR3 protein: CATNAEGYGYTF
CDR3 DNA: TGTGCCACCAATGCCGAGGGGTATGGCTACACCTTC
D gene: -
clone size: -
J gene: TRBJ1-2
V gene: TRBV10-3

CDR3 protein: CASSQGLREATDTQYF
CDR3 DNA: TGTGCCAGCAGCCAAGGACTGCGGGAGGCTACAGATACGCAGTATTTT
D gene: TRBD2
clone size: -
J gene: TRBJ2-3
V gene: TRBV3-1

CDR3 protein: CASSPGTGKRPQHF
CDR3 DNA: TGCGCCAGCAGCCCCGGGACAGGCAAGAGGCCCCAGCATTTT
D gene: TRBD1
clone size: -
J gene: TRBJ1-5
V gene: TRBV5-1

CDR3 protein: CAISEFREREQYF
CDR3 DNA: TGTGCCATCAGTGAGTTCAGGGAACGTGAGCAGTACTTC
D gene: -
clone size: many
J gene: TRBJ2-7
V gene: TRBV10-3

CDR3 protein: CAIDSGYNEQFF
CDR3 DNA: TGTGCCATCGATAGCGGATACAATGAGCAGTTCTTC
D gene: -
clone size: many
J gene: TRBJ2-1
V gene: TRBV10-3

CDR3 protein: CASSQELYSGANVLTF
CDR3 DNA: TGTGCCAGCAGCCAAGAGCTCTACTCTGGGGCCAACGTCCTGACTTTC
D gene: -
clone size: few
J gene: TRBJ2-6
V gene: TRBV3-1

CDR3 protein: CASSPYGEGFATYNEQFF
CDR3 DNA: TGTGCCAGCAGTCCCTATGGGGAAGGGTTCGCTACCTACAATGAGCAGTTCTTC
D gene: -
clone size: few
J gene: TRBJ2-1
V gene: TRBV7-2

CDR3 protein: CASSQTTGLDYGCTF
CDR3 DNA: TGCGCCAGCAGCCAAACGACAGGGTTGGACTATGGCTGCACCTTC
D gene: TRBD1
clone size: -
J gene: TRBJ1-2
V gene: TRBV4-1

CDR3 protein: CASSLWLAGSSGANVLTF
CDR3 DNA: TGTGCCAGCAGCTTATGGCTAGCGGGTAGCTCTGGGGCCAACGTCCTGACTTTC
D gene: TRBD2
clone size: few
J gene: TRBJ2-6
V gene: TRBV7-2

CDR3 protein: CASSSREAHSPLHF
CDR3 DNA: TGTGCCAGCAGTTCCAGGGAGGCGCATTCACCCCTCCACTTT
D gene: -
clone size: few
J gene: TRBJ1-6
V gene: TRBV27

CDR3 protein: CASSLGGHGGYGYTF
CDR3 DNA: TGTGCCAGCAGTTTAGGGGGGCATGGGGGCTATGGCTACACCTTC
D gene: -
clone size: few
J gene: TRBJ1-2
V gene: TRBV12-3/TRBV12-4

CDR3 protein: CASSYLDAVEWLAEKLFF
CDR3 DNA: TGTGCCAGCAGTTACCTCGATGCAGTGGAGTGGTTGGCTGAAAAACTGTTTTTT
D gene: -
clone size: once
J gene: TRBJ1-4
V gene: TRBV6-2/TRBV6-3

CDR3 protein: CASSVEATSSYEQYF
CDR3 DNA: TGTGCCAGCAGCGTAGAAGCGACATCCTCCTACGAGCAGTACTTC
D gene: -
clone size: many
J gene: TRBJ2-7
V gene: TRBV9

CDR3 protein: CASSLIEGKREQFF
CDR3 DNA: TGTGCCAGCAGTTTAATAGAAGGGAAACGTGAGCAGTTCTTC
D gene: -
clone size: few
J gene: TRBJ2-1
V gene: TRBV28

CDR3 protein: CASSLDGRVPYEQYF
CDR3 DNA: TGCGCCAGCAGCTTGGACGGCAGGGTACCCTACGAGCAGTACTTC
D gene: -
clone size: few
J gene: TRBJ2-7
V gene: TRBV5-1

CDR3 protein: CASKTQGTEAFF
CDR3 DNA: TGTGCTAGTAAGACCCAGGGGACTGAAGCTTTCTTT
D gene: -
clone size: few
J gene: TRBJ1-1
V gene: TRBV12-5

CDR3 protein: CASSPGTSMETQYF
CDR3 DNA: TGTGCCAGCAGCCCCGGGACTAGCATGGAGACCCAGTACTTC
D gene: TRBD2
clone size: few
J gene: TRBJ2-5
V gene: TRBV5-6

CDR3 protein: CASSPQGGHSGNTIYF
CDR3 DNA: TGTGCCAGCAGCCCCCAAGGGGGCCACTCTGGAAACACCATATATTTT
D gene: TRBD1
clone size: -
J gene: TRBJ1-3
V gene: TRBV9

CDR3 protein: CASSPREGKNIQYF
CDR3 DNA: TGTGCCAGCAGCCCGCGGGAGGGCAAAAACATTCAGTACTTC
D gene: TRBD2
clone size: -
J gene: TRBJ2-4
V gene: TRBV7-8

CDR3 protein: CASSSSTGLKNEQYF
CDR3 DNA: TGTGCCAGCAGCTCATCGACAGGGCTGAAAAACGAGCAGTACTTC
D gene: TRBD1
clone size: -
J gene: TRBJ2-7
V gene: TRBV7-9

CDR3 protein: CSGSLLLTHEQFF
CDR3 DNA: TGCAGCGGGTCACTTCTCCTGACGCATGAGCAGTTCTTC
D gene: -
clone size: few
J gene: TRBJ2-1
V gene: TRBV29-1

CDR3 protein: CASSSHQETQYF
CDR3 DNA: TGTGCCAGCAGCTCCCACCAAGAGACCCAGTACTTC
D gene: -
clone size: many
J gene: TRBJ2-5
V gene: TRBV7-6

CDR3 protein: CASSSGVGTQHF
CDR3 DNA: TGTGCCAGCAGCTCAGGGGTGGGGACCCAGCATTTT
D gene: -
clone size: few
J gene: TRBJ1-5
V gene: TRBV5-6

CDR3 protein: CASSSITGNKNIQYF
CDR3 DNA: TGTGCCAGCAGCTCGATTACAGGGAACAAAAACATTCAGTACTTC
D gene: -
clone size: many
J gene: TRBJ2-4
V gene: TRBV6-2/TRBV6-3

CDR3 protein: CASSSEWTQYF
CDR3 DNA: TGTGCCAGCAGTTCCGAGTGGACCCAGTACTTC
D gene: -
clone size: few
J gene: TRBJ2-5
V gene: TRBV12-3/TRBV12-4

CDR3 protein: CAGSFQRGDYEQYF
CDR3 DNA: TGTGCCGGCTCATTTCAGCGGGGGGATTACGAGCAGTACTTC
D gene: TRBD2
clone size: -
J gene: TRBJ2-7
V gene: TRBV18

CDR3 protein: CASMISPERNNEQFF
CDR3 DNA: TGTGCCAGCATGATCAGTCCGGAAAGGAACAATGAGCAGTTCTTC
D gene: -
clone size: few
J gene: TRBJ2-1
V gene: TRBV6-6

CDR3 protein: CSVSGTNYGYTF
CDR3 DNA: TGCAGCGTGTCCGGGACGAACTATGGCTACACCTTC
D gene: -
clone size: -
J gene: TRBJ1-2
V gene: TRBV29-1

CDR3 protein: CSVLTGGESYEQYF
CDR3 DNA: TGCAGCGTTTTAACAGGGGGCGAGTCCTACGAGCAGTACTTC
D gene: TRBD1
clone size: few
J gene: TRBJ2-7
V gene: TRBV29-1

CDR3 protein: CASRLDRGSGYTF
CDR3 DNA: TGTGCCAGCAGGCTAGACAGGGGGTCTGGCTACACCTTC
D gene: TRBD1
clone size: many
J gene: TRBJ1-2
V gene: TRBV6-5

CDR3 protein: CASSIDLSRDGYTF
CDR3 DNA: TGTGCCAGTAGTATAGATCTGTCCAGGGACGGCTACACCTTC
D gene: -
clone size: -
J gene: TRBJ1-2
V gene: TRBV19

CDR3 protein: CASRSTGGLNEQFF
CDR3 DNA: TGTGCCAGCAGGTCCACGGGAGGGCTCAATGAGCAGTTCTTC
D gene: TRBD2
clone size: -
J gene: TRBJ2-1
V gene: TRBV25-1

CDR3 protein: CSVDVLGRTSSYEQYF
CDR3 DNA: TGCAGCGTTGATGTTCTCGGCAGGACATCCTCCTACGAGCAGTACTTC
D gene: -
clone size: many
J gene: TRBJ2-7
V gene: TRBV29-1